This TCR beta chain was documented in a study of blood T cells in healthy people across ages. This CDR3 spans 13 amino acids. CDR1 is SQVTM, CDR2 ANQGSEA, per germline. Trimming left V 7 bases short and J 1 base short, with 8 bases between. The second PCR ran roughly 6 to 11 cycles with a sample-barcoded 5' primer and J-beta primers. Each cDNA molecule, via a template-switch adaptor with 12 random nucleotides, was tagged. TCRdb fed the 5' RACE reads into MiXCR, producing one record per CDR3 protein. The sample has hundreds of thousands of distinct CDR3 sequences; more than 45% are singletons. The rearrangement links TRBV29-1 to TRBJ2-6, with D maybe TRBD1 (6 bases). Sequences were obtained from blood. The sequence was obtained from a man aged 55-75 years in good health. Here the CDR3 reads CSAGESGANVLTF. In DNA form, the CDR3 reads TGCAGCGCAGGGGAATCTGGGGCCAACGTCCTGACTTTC.